Presented here are 5 T cell receptor beta chains from one specimen sequenced in a study of T cell repertoires in cytomegalovirus infection. TCRdb reanalysed the reads using MiXCR and keeps one entry per CDR3 protein. In the table there are some 110,000 distinct CDR3 sequences, 10% of which are singletons. No antigen has been identified for these receptors. Sequencing input: PBMCs, sequenced either directly or after in vitro stimulation (not recorded which). Every receptor here comes from a human donor in good health (CMV status not recorded). Some clones in this sample may be carry-over from other donors' samples.

The chain recombines TRBV7-3 with TRBJ2-3; D is possibly TRBD2 (6 bases). Trimming pared 1 base from V and 6 bases from J, leaving 17 bases between. Germline assignment: CDR1 SGHTA and CDR2 FQGTGA. The CDR3 runs to 16 residues. CDR3 nucleotide sequence: TGTGCCAGCAGCTTAAAACTAGCCGGAGGGACGGATACGCAGTATTTT. It translates to CASSLKLAGGTDTQYF.

This clonotype was found a few times. Relative to the germline gene, one junction end is altered; a read error may explain this. The gene calls are TRBV4-1 and TRBJ2-2; a possible D gene is TRBD2 (5 bases). Per the germline V gene, CDR1 is MGHRA and CDR2 is YSYEKL. The CDR3 extends over 17 amino acids. DNA of the CDR3: TGCGCCAGCAGCCAAGTCATTCCTAGCCGGAACGCCGGGGAGCTGTTTTTT. It codes for CASSQVIPSRNAGELFF.

With respect to this clonotype: A single base separates this from a much larger clone, so it may be a read error. This chain connects TRBV28 to TRBJ2-7; a weak D match, TRBD2 (7 bases). Trimming shortened V by 6 bases and J by 8 bases, and 20 bases separated the two germline ends. Germline V gene lookup returns CDR1 MDHEN and CDR2 SYDVKM. CDR3 size: 14 residues. CDR3 residues: CASSPGGGRDKQYF. CDR3 DNA: TGTGCCAGCAGCCCGGGGGGAGGGCGGGACAAGCAGTACTTC.

This clonotype was found many times. The rearrangement links TRBV5-6 to TRBJ1-1; D gene ambiguous. The CDR3 is 15 residues long. V was trimmed by 0 bases and J by 8 bases, leaving 17 bases between them. Germline loops: CDR1 SGHDT, CDR2 YYEEEE. The CDR3 region has the DNA TGTGCCAGCAGCTTGGCGCGGCCTGGGCCCAGGGAAGCTTTCTTT. It translates to CASSLARPGPREAFF. Complete variable domain (other parts from reference TRBV5-6 and TRBJ1-1): DAGVTQSPTHLIKTRGQQVTLRCSPKSGHDTVSWYQQALGQGPQFIFQYYEEEERQRGNFPDRFSGHQFPNYSSELNVNALLLGDSALYLCASSLARPGPREAFFGQGTRLTVV.

With regard to this clonotype: One end of the junction is discordant with germline, which a read error may explain. CDR3 loop: CASSLTDPTYDEQFF. As DNA, the CDR3 is TGTGCCAGCAGCTTGACGGATCCAACCTACGATGAGCAGTTCTTC. The gene calls are TRBV7-2 and TRBJ2-1; D gene uncertain. There are 15 residues in the CDR3. Germline assignment: CDR1 SGHTA and CDR2 FQGNSA.